This passage covers 10 T cell receptor beta chains from one sample sequenced in a study of CD8+ T cells in alopecia areata. The treatment denotes: oral pan-JAK inhibitor, 5-10 mg twice daily. Extraction of RNA preceded its reverse transcription into cDNA, which served as the sequencing template. The protocol was immunoSEQ multiplex PCR, while the TCRdb copy is restricted to in-frame clones and leaves out a portion. The table records nearly 200,000 clones, 58% of them present only once. Sequenced material: CD4+ T cells sorted from blood, taken at week 24, from a patient treated with tofacitinib. These receptors were collected from a human donor with alopecia areata.

This clone was counted only a few times. This chain connects TRBV29-1 to TRBJ1-3; D unresolved. Per the germline V gene, CDR1 is SQVTM and CDR2 is ANQGSEA. Deletions cut 4 bases from V and 8 bases from J, with 15 bases between. This CDR3 contains 13 residues. CDR3 in amino acids: CSVALGPRDTIYF. In DNA, the CDR3 is TGCAGCGTTGCCCTAGGACCGCGGGACACCATATATTTT.

The J gene is TRBJ1-5, the V gene TRBV30; no definite D call. CDR3 length: 12 amino acids. Germline V CDR1 and CDR2: GTSNPN, SVGIG (reference sequence). Deletions cut 0 bases from V and 7 bases from J, with 7 bases between. The CDR3, as DNA: TGTGCCTGGAGTGTCCCCGGCCAGCCCCAGCATTTT. It yields the protein CAWSVPGQPQHF. Together with reference TRBV30 and TRBJ1-5, the CDR3 gives the full variable domain: SQTIHQWPATLVQPVGSPLSLECTVEGTSNPNLYWYRQAAGRGLQLLFYSVGIGQISSEVPQNLSASRPQDRQFILSSKKLLLSDSGFYLCAWSVPGQPQHFGDGTRLSIL.

The J gene is TRBJ2-3, the V gene TRBV4-3, with 7 bases identical to TRBD2. The ends lost 3 bases at V and 3 bases at J; junction bases unmatched: 3. This CDR3 has 14 amino acids. Germline CDR1 reads LGHNA; CDR2 reads YSLEER. CDR3 in DNA: TGCGCCAGCAGCCATAACGGGGGGACAGATACGCAGTATTTT. This translates into CASSHNGGTDTQYF.

The sample holds a few counts of this clone. The chain joins TRBV5-1 to TRBJ1-1, with a possible D match to TRBD1 (6 bases). V lost 4 bases, J lost 1 base, and 8 bases lay in between. Germline V gives CDR1 SGHRS, CDR2 YFSETQ. The CDR3 spans 13 residues. CDR3 amino acids: CASSAGQNTEAFF. DNA for the CDR3: TGCGCCAGCAGCGCGGGACAGAACACTGAAGCTTTCTTT.

The chain combines TRBV9 with TRBJ2-3; possible D gene TRBD2, 6 bases. The CDR3 totals 12 residues. Between the trimmed V and J ends, which lost 3 bases and 9 bases, there was a span of 11 bases. Germline values: CDR1 SGDLS, CDR2 YYNGEE. CDR3 loop: CASSGDLSTQYF. CDR3 DNA sequence: TGTGCCAGCAGCGGGGACTTATCCACGCAGTATTTT.

This clone turned up a few times. The chain carries TRBV29-1 and TRBJ1-4; a weak D match, TRBD1 (5 bases). The germline V and J ends were trimmed by 3 bases and 5 bases, with 10 bases remaining between them. The CDR3 spans 13 residues. CDR1 and CDR2 (germline): SQVTM, ANQGSEA. The CDR3 here is CSVEGPPNEKLFF. CDR3 nucleotide sequence: TGCAGCGTTGAGGGACCCCCGAATGAAAAACTGTTTTTT. The complete variable domain, with remaining parts taken from reference TRBV29-1 and TRBJ1-4, reads SAVISQKPSRDICQRGTSLTIQCQVDSQVTMMFWYRQQPGQSLTLIATANQGSEATYESGFVIDKFPISRPNLTFSTLTVSNMSPEDSSIYLCSVEGPPNEKLFFGSGTQLSVL.

J is TRBJ1-1 and V is TRBV28, with D uncertain. Germline-derived CDR1 and CDR2 are MDHEN and SYDVKM. The CDR3 length is 15 residues. Trimming took 7 bases from V and 1 from J, leaving 16 bases between them. CDR3 region: CASILPSQGNTEAFF. The DNA of the CDR3 is TGTGCCAGCATCCTCCCCTCCCAAGGGAACACTGAAGCTTTCTTT.

This clone was seen a handful of times. The chain has TRBV29-1 and TRBJ2-1; TRBD2 agrees at 12 bases. The CDR3 extends over 18 amino acids. Germline-derived CDR1 and CDR2 are SQVTM and ANQGSEA. With V trimmed by 5 bases and J by 0 bases, 11 bases remained unmatched. CDR3 amino acids: CSVNRASGGAGSYNEQFF. In nucleotides, the CDR3 is TGCAGCGTTAATCGGGCTAGCGGGGGGGCGGGCTCCTACAATGAGCAGTTCTTC.

The chain is built from TRBV15 and TRBJ1-4; tentative D call: TRBD1 (5 bases). This CDR3 spans 17 amino acids. V was shortened by 6 bases and J by 8 bases, with 25 bases between the two germline ends. The germline V gene encodes CDR1 LNHNV and CDR2 YYDKDF (reference sequence). CDR3 in DNA: TGTGCCACCAGGGAACTTCCAGAGGCAGGGTCTTGGGAAAAACTGTTTTTT. This codes for CATRELPEAGSWEKLFF.

This clone turned up a few times. The rearrangement links TRBV19 to TRBJ2-5; 8 bases match TRBD1. Germline lookup yields CDR1 LNHDA and CDR2 SQIVND (reference sequence). The junction had 4 bases not matched to a gene; V was cut back by 7 bases and J by 0 bases. This CDR3 has 14 residues. CDR3 amino acids: CASNPGQDQETQYF. CDR3 sequence (DNA): TGTGCCAGTAACCCGGGACAGGACCAAGAGACCCAGTACTTC. The variable domain in full, completed from reference TRBV19 and TRBJ2-5, reads DGGITQSPKYLFRKEGQNVTLSCEQNLNHDAMYWYRQDPGQGLRLIYYSQIVNDFQKGDIAEGYSVSREKKESFPLTVTSAQKNPTAFYLCASNPGQDQETQYFGPGTRLLVL.